This T cell receptor (beta chain) is from a study of cytomegalovirus exposure and HLA in healthy donors. Overall study findings and caveats: Earlier analysis looked at TCR beta V segments, and most were productive about 87% or about 30% of the time. A classifier reportedly called cytomegalovirus status with high sensitivity and specificity. According to a later analysis, most TCR beta chains associated with CMV appeared HLA-restricted.

Note on this clone: Its specificity is unknown.

PCR used 60 Vbeta primers and 13 Jbeta primers. Clones were read by immunoSEQ multiplex PCR, and TCRdb kept only the in-frame ones, dropping some. This sample yields 120,000 to 150,000 clones, of which 78% are seen a single time; around 3% belongs to the top ten. V was clipped by 0 bases and J by 12 bases, with 12 bases between them. The germline V gene has CDR1 SGDLS and CDR2 YYNGEE. The CDR3 contains 12 residues. The gene calls are TRBV9 and TRBJ1-1, with no clear D. Input material: PBMCs. This clonotype was sampled from a man aged 40-49 years in good health and CMV-seropositive. Written as DNA, the CDR3 is TGTGCCAGCAGCGTAGTAGAGGGTGAGTCTTTCTTT. It specifies CASSVVEGESFF.